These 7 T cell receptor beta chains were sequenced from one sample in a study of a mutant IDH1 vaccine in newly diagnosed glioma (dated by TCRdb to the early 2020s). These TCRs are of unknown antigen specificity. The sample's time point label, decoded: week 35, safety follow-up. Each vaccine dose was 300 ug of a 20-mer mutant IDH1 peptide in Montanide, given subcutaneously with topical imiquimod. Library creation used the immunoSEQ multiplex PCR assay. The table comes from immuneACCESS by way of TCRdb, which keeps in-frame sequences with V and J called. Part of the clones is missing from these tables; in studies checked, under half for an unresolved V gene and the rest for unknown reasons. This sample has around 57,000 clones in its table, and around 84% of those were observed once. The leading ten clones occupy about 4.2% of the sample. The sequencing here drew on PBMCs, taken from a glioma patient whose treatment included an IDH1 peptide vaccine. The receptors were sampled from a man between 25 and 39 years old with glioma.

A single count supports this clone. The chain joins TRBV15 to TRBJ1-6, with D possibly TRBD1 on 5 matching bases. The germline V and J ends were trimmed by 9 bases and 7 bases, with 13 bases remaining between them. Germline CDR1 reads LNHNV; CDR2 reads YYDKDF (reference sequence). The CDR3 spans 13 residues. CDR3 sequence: CATTDRANSPLHF. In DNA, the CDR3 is TGTGCCACGACCGACAGAGCAAATTCACCCCTCCACTTT.

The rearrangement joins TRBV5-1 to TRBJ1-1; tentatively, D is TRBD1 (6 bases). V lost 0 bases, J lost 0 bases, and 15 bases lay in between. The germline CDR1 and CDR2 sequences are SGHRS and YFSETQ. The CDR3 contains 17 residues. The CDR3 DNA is TGCGCCAGCAGCTTGGCTTTAAACAGGGCTTTGAACACTGAAGCTTTCTTT. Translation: CASSLALNRALNTEAFF.

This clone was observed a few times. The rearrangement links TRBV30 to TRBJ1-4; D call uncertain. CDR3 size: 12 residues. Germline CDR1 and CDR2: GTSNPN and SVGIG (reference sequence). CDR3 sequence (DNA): TGTGCACATTCGATGACTAATGAAAAACTGTTTTTT. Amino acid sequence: CAHSMTNEKLFF.

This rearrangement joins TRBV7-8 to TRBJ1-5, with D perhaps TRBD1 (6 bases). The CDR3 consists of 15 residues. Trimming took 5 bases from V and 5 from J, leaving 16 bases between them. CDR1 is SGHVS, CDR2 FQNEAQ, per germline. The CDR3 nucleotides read TGTGCCAGCAGCCCCGCAAGGGGGGGGTATCAGCCCCAGCATTTT. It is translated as CASSPARGGYQPQHF.

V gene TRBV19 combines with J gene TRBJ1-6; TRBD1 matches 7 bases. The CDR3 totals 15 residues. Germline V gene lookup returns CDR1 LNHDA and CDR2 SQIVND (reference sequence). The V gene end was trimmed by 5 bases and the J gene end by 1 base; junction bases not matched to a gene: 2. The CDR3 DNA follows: TGTGCCAGTAGTCCGGGACAGTCCTATAATTCACCCCTCCACTTT. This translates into CASSPGQSYNSPLHF.

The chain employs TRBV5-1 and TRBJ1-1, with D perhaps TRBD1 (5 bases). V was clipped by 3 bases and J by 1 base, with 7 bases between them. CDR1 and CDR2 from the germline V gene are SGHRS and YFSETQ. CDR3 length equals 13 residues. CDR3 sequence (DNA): TGCGCCAGCAGCTATGGACAGAACACTGAAGCTTTCTTT. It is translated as CASSYGQNTEAFF.

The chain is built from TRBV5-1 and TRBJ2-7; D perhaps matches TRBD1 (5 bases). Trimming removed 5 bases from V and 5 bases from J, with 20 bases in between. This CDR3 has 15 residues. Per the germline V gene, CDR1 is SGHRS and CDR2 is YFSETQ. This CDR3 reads CASSDSEKSLHEQYF. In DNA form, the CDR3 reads TGCGCCAGCAGTGACAGCGAGAAATCTCTCCACGAGCAGTACTTC.